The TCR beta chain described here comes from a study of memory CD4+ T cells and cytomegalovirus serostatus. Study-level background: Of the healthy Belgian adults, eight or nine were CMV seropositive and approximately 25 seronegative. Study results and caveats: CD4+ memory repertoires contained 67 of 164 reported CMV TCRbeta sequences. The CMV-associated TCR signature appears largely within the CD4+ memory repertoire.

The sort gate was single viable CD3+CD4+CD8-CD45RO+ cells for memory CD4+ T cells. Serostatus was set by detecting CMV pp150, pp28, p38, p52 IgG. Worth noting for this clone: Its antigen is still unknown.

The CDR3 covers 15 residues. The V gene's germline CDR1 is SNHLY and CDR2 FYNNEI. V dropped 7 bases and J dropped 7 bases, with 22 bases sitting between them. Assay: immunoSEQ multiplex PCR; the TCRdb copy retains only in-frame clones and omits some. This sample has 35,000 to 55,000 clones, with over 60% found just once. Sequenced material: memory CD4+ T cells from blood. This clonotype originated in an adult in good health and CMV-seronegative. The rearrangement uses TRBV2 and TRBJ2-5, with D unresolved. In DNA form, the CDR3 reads TGTGCCAGCATACAACCGGGCATCAACGTCGGGACCCAGTACTTC. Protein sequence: CASIQPGINVGTQYF.